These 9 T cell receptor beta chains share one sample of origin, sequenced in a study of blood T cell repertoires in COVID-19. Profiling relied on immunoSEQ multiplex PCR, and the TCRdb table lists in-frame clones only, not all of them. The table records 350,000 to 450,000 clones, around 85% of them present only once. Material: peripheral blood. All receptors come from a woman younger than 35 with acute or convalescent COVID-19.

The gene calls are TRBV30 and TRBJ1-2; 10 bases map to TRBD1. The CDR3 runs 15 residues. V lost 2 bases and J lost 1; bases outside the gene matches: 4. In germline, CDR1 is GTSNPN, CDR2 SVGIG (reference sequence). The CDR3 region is CAWSYGTGDNYGYTF. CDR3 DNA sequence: TGTGCCTGGAGTTACGGGACAGGGGATAACTATGGCTACACCTTC.

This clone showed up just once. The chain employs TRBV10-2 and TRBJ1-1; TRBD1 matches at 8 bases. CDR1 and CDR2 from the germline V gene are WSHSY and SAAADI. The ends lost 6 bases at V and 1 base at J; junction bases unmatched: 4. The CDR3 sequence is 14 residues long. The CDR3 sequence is CASSRQGRNTEAFF. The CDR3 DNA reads TGCGCCAGCAGCAGACAGGGGAGGAACACTGAAGCTTTCTTT.

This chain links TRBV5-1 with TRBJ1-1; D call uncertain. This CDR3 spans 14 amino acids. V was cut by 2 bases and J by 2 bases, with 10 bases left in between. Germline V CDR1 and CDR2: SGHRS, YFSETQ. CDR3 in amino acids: CASSFYSSNTEAFF. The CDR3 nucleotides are TGCGCCAGCAGCTTTTACAGCTCTAACACTGAAGCTTTCTTT.

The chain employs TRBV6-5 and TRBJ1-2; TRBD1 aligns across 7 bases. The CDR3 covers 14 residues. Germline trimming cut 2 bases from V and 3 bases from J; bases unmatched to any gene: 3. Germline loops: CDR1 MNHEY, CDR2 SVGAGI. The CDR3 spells CASSYDREDYGYTF. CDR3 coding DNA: TGTGCCAGCAGTTACGACAGGGAGGACTATGGCTACACCTTC.

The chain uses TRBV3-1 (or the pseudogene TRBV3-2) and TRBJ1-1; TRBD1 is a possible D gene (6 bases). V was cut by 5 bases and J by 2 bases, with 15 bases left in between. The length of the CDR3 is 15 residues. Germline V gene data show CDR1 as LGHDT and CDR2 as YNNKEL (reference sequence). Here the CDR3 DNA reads TGTGCCAGCAGCTCGTATTCAGGGGAAAACACTGAAGCTTTCTTT. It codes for CASSSYSGENTEAFF.

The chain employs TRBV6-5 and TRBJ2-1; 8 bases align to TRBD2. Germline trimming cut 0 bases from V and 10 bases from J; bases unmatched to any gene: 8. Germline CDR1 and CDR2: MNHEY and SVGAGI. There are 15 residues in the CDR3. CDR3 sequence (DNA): TGTGCCAGCAGTTACTCGGGTCTAGCGGGTGAAGAGCAGTTCTTC. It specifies CASSYSGLAGEEQFF.

The CDR3 is CASSVGDSADTQYF. The CDR3 DNA is TGTGCCAGCAGCGTAGGGGACAGCGCAGATACGCAGTATTTT. The chain combines TRBV9 with TRBJ2-3, with 7 bases lining up with TRBD1. V lost 0 bases and J lost 4; bases outside the gene matches: 2. Per germline, CDR1 SGDLS and CDR2 YYNGEE. The length of the CDR3 is 14 residues.

The CDR3 DNA reads TGTGCCAGCGACCTGGGGGCTAAGAACACCGGGGAGCTGTTTTTT. Amino acids: CASDLGAKNTGELFF. This chain connects TRBV2 to TRBJ2-2; D is possibly TRBD1 (6 bases). The V end was cut by 8 bases, the J end by 1 base, with 14 bases between. The CDR3 runs to 15 residues. Per germline, CDR1 SNHLY and CDR2 FYNNEI.

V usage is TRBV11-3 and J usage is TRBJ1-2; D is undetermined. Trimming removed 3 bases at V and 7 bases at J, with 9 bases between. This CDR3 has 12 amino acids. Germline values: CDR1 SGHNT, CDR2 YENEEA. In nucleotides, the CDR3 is TGTGCCAGCAGCTTTGGACGGGGTGGCTACACCTTC. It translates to CASSFGRGGYTF.